The present entry profiles one T cell receptor beta chain with its context. The antigen is undetermined. V lost 4 bases, J lost 4 bases, and 7 bases stayed unmatched. The CDR3 extends over 14 amino acids. CDR1 and CDR2 (germline): DFQATT, SNEGSKA (reference sequence). These data belong to a study of blood T cells in healthy people across ages. Study-wide results and limits: TCR beta diversity per million T cells fell roughly linearly with age.

A sample-barcoded 5' primer and a J-beta primer mix were used in a second PCR of roughly 7 to 12 cycles. TCRdb processed the 5' RACE reads anew with MiXCR; each CDR3 protein has one entry. The top ten hold about 10% of the sample, which has 1.6 million or so distinct CDR3 sequences, approximately 32% seen once. Material for sequencing was blood. The TCR originated in a woman aged 30 to 39 in good health. The V and J genes are TRBV20-1 and TRBJ2-5, with TRBD2 matching 9 bases. This CDR3 reads CSATRGGGGETQYF. DNA of the CDR3: TGCAGTGCTACCCGGGGCGGGGGGGGAGAGACCCAGTACTTC.